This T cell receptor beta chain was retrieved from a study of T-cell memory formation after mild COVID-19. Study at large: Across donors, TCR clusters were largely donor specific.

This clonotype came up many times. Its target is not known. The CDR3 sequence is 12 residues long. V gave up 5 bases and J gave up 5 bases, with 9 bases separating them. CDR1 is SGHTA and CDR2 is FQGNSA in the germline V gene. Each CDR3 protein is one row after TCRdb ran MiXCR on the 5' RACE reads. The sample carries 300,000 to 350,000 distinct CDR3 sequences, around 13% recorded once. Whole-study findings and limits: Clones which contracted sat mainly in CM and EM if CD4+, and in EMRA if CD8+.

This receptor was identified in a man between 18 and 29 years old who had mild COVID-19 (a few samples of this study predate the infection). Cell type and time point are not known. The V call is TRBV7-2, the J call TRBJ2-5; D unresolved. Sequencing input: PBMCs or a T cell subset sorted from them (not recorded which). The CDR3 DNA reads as TGTGCCAGCAGCCAAGGGATGGAGACCCAGTACTTC. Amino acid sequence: CASSQGMETQYF.